This TCR beta chain was found in a study of neurological immune-mediated disorders. The time point: longitudinal time-point 3. This clonotype was observed a handful of times. Trimming took 2 bases from V and 4 from J; bases not matched to a gene: 6. Per germline, CDR1 SGHNT and CDR2 YENEEA. The CDR3 is made up of 18 amino acids. Each TCR transcript was tagged with a 10-nucleotide random UMI during 5'RACE. Over 180 million TCR-beta sequences, together covering 15-18 subjects, were produced by every individual sequencing run that was carried out. Via MiXCR, TCRdb re-called the 5' RACE reads, giving one row per CDR3 protein. Of about 50,000 distinct CDR3 sequences in the sample, approximately 8.4% were seen once.

Material: PBMCs. This clonotype was sampled from a woman in her forties in good health. The chain links TRBV11-3 to TRBJ2-2; TRBD2 aligns across 14 bases. CDR3 nucleotide sequence: TGTGCCAGCAGCTTACGGGGACTAGCGGGAGCGGGCACCGGGGAGCTGTTTTTT. Translated: CASSLRGLAGAGTGELFF.